Listed here is a single T cell receptor beta chain. Its antigen remains unknown. These data originate in a study of T cell responses to AZD1222 COVID-19 vaccine. Study outcomes and limitations: The CD4 TCRs associated with vaccination extended across spike and predominated at 160-218 and 743-854. Baseline serostatus was positive in only a handful of AZD1222 recipients. Spike-specific TCR breadth and depth grew following two AZD1222 doses. Reports say nearly half of spike-specific TCRs go after unmutated variant regions.

The CDR3 loop spans 21 amino acids. TCRdb keeps only in-frame clones here, not all; method: immunoSEQ multiplex PCR. This repertoire shows some 150,000 clones, around 90% found once; its top ten account for 3.2%. The clonotype originates from an adult who received the AZD1222 COVID-19 vaccine. The V and J genes are TRBV21-1 and TRBJ1-6. TRBV21-1 counts as a pseudogene. This sample comprised peripheral blood, obtained 28 days after the second AZD1222 dose. The CDR3 sequence is CASSKDDGNPGESRVGSPLHF. The CDR3 DNA reads TGTGCCAGCAGCAAAGATGATGGGAATCCGGGGGAATCAAGGGTCGGTTCACCCCTCCACTTT.